These 21 T cell receptor beta chains were sequenced from one sample in a study of T cell repertoires in cytomegalovirus infection. No antigen has been assigned to these receptors. From the reads, TCRdb called clonotypes with MiXCR, one entry per CDR3 protein. The table has more than 90,000 distinct CDR3 sequences, about 9.5% seen once. Sequencing was done on a sample of PBMCs, sequenced either directly or after in vitro stimulation (not recorded which). Every receptor here comes from a human donor in good health (CMV status not recorded). Some clones in this sample may be carry-over from other donors' samples.

This clonotype showed up many times. The gene calls are TRBV27 and TRBJ1-3, with 7 nucleotides matching TRBD1. The V segment lost 7 bases and the J segment 4 bases; nucleotides outside the gene matches: 13. The CDR3 contains 16 residues. Germline CDR1 is MNHEY and CDR2 is SMNVEV (reference sequence). The CDR3 DNA sequence: TGTGCCAGCACCCCTACCTGGCAGGGGGTAGGAAACACCATATATTTT. It yields the protein CASTPTWQGVGNTIYF.

The V and J genes are TRBV19 and TRBJ2-1, with 8 nucleotides matching TRBD2. J lost 0 bases, V lost 4 bases, and 5 bases had no gene match. Germline V gene data show CDR1 as LNHDA and CDR2 as SQIVND (reference sequence). CDR3 size: 16 residues. The CDR3 here is CASSTIAGSSYNEQFF. The CDR3 DNA reads as TGTGCCAGTAGTACAATAGCGGGGAGCTCCTACAATGAGCAGTTCTTC.

This chain's CDR3 is CASSVSAANEQFF. The CDR3 nucleotides are TGTGCCAGCAGCGTATCAGCGGCAAATGAGCAGTTCTTC. The V gene is TRBV9, the J gene TRBJ2-1, with D perhaps matching TRBD2 (5 bases). The CDR3 extends over 13 amino acids. From germline, CDR1 is SGDLS and CDR2 YYNGEE. V was shortened by 1 base and J by 7 bases, with 9 bases between the two germline ends.

In this sample, this clonotype turned up many times. The chain combines TRBV6-2 or TRBV6-3 with TRBJ1-1, with D maybe TRBD1 (5 bases). Germline V lookup: CDR1 MNHEY, CDR2 SVGEGT. V dropped 6 bases and J dropped 1 base, with 12 bases sitting between them. The CDR3 is 14 residues long. As DNA, the CDR3 is TGTGCCAGCAGGAGGGACGGCTGGAACACTGAAGCTTTCTTT. Its protein product is CASRRDGWNTEAFF.

This clonotype was observed many times. This chain links TRBV23-1 with TRBJ2-1; D is perhaps TRBD2 (6 bases). TRBV23-1 is classed as an ORF, of uncertain function. There are 14 residues in the CDR3. V was cut by 3 bases and J by 1 base, with 7 bases left in between. The CDR3 protein is CASSHRGSYNEQFF. CDR3 nucleotide sequence: TGCGCCAGCAGTCATCGGGGGTCCTACAATGAGCAGTTCTTC.

This clonotype showed up just a few times. In DNA form, the CDR3 reads TGTGCCAGCAGCCGCAGCCCAAAAGATACGCAGTATTTT. Residues: CASSRSPKDTQYF. This chain uses TRBV9 with TRBJ2-3; D is undetermined. CDR1 SGDLS and CDR2 YYNGEE come from the germline V gene. V was cut by 4 bases and J by 5 bases, with 11 bases left in between. There are 13 residues in the CDR3.

This clonotype was observed many times. V is TRBV7-2 and J is TRBJ2-1; D might be TRBD2 (7 bases). V gave up 5 bases and J gave up 1 base, with 12 bases separating them. This CDR3 has 15 amino acids. The germline V gene encodes CDR1 SGHTA and CDR2 FQGNSA. The CDR3 sequence is CASSQRGGSYNEQFF. In DNA, the CDR3 is TGTGCCAGCAGCCAAAGGGGGGGGTCCTACAATGAGCAGTTCTTC.

The chain couples TRBV28 to TRBJ1-5; the D is unclear. Germline values: CDR1 MDHEN, CDR2 SYDVKM. The V and J ends lost 1 base and 1 base respectively, with 11 bases between them. The CDR3 runs to 16 residues. The CDR3 DNA reads TGTGCCAGCAGTTTATCGAGCGCCGGGAGCAATCAGCCCCAGCATTTT. It encodes CASSLSSAGSNQPQHF.

This clonotype was seen many times. The chain uses TRBV9 and TRBJ1-5, with D unresolved. The CDR3 is 13 amino acids. The ends were cut back, 4 bases at V and 6 bases at J, with 11 bases in the middle. In germline, CDR1 is SGDLS, CDR2 YYNGEE. The CDR3 sequence is CASSSWGGQPQHF. Written as DNA, the CDR3 is TGTGCCAGCAGCTCTTGGGGTGGTCAGCCCCAGCATTTT.

There are a few counts of this clonotype. The chain recombines TRBV12-3 or TRBV12-4 with TRBJ2-5; D is possibly TRBD1 (6 bases). The CDR3 totals 15 residues. Trimming removed 5 bases from V and 0 bases from J, with 13 bases in between. For the CDR3, the DNA is TGTGCCAGCAGTCGGGACGGGACACACCAAGAGACCCAGTACTTC. It codes for CASSRDGTHQETQYF.

This clonotype was detected many times. The rearrangement links TRBV2 to TRBJ2-5, with D hard to call. This CDR3 spans 11 amino acids. Germline CDR1 and CDR2: SNHLY and FYNNEI. Trimming took off 6 bases at V and 0 bases at J, with 2 bases between the two ends. As DNA, the CDR3 is TGTGCCAGCAGGTACCAAGAGACCCAGTACTTC. This gives the protein CASRYQETQYF.

V usage is TRBV7-9 and J usage is TRBJ1-1, with D tentatively TRBD1 (5 bases). V lost 5 bases and J lost 3, with 25 bases in between. CDR1 and CDR2 (germline): SEHNR, FQNEAQ (reference sequence). CDR3 length: 18 residues. In DNA form, the CDR3 reads TGTGCCAGCAGCCCTCGGGTTTTCGGGAGGGGAAGGGACACTGAAGCTTTCTTT. Its translation is CASSPRVFGRGRDTEAFF. The entire variable domain, with the rest obtained from reference TRBV7-9 and TRBJ1-1, is as follows: DTGVSQNPRHKITKRGQNVTFRCDPISEHNRLYWYRQTLGQGPEFLTYFQNEAQLEKSRLLSDRFSAERPKGSFSTLEIQRTEQGDSAMYLCASSPRVFGRGRDTEAFFGQGTRLTVV.

This clonotype was picked up many times. The chain joins TRBV7-2 to TRBJ2-1; D remains ambiguous. The V end was cut by 6 bases, the J end by 3 bases, with 9 bases between. This CDR3 comprises 13 residues. CDR1 is SGHTA and CDR2 is FQGNSA in the germline V gene. CDR3 DNA sequence: TGTGCCAGCAGGCAGAGATACTACAATGAGCAGTTCTTC. It yields the protein CASRQRYYNEQFF.

The sample holds many counts of this clonotype. The chain links TRBV10-3 to TRBJ2-2, with no clear D. The CDR3 runs to 16 residues. V lost 0 bases and J 5 bases, leaving 13 bases between the germline ends. Per the germline V gene, CDR1 is ENHRY and CDR2 is SYGVKD. CDR3 DNA sequence: TGTGCCATCAGTGAGTCGGCCAGGTCATCTACCGGGGAGCTGTTTTTT. It is translated as CAISESARSSTGELFF.

The V call is TRBV6-2 or TRBV6-3, the J call TRBJ1-1, with D maybe TRBD1 (6 bases). V gave up 1 base and J gave up 5 bases, with 11 bases separating them. Germline CDR1 and CDR2: MNHEY and SVGEGT. CDR3 length: 14 amino acids. The CDR3 here is CASSYLGRGTEAFF. Here the CDR3 DNA reads TGTGCCAGCAGTTACTTGGGCAGGGGAACTGAAGCTTTCTTT.

V gene TRBV11-2 combines with J gene TRBJ2-1; D is uncertain. CDR1 and CDR2 from the germline V gene are SGHAT and FQNNGV. The germline V and J ends were trimmed by 6 bases and 3 bases, with 12 bases remaining between them. The CDR3 totals 14 residues. The CDR3 nucleotides read TGTGCCAGCAGGTCCCCCGGCGGCTACAATGAGCAGTTCTTC. Translating it yields CASRSPGGYNEQFF.

Notes on this clonotype: One junction end does not reproduce the germline sequence, and a read error may be involved. DNA for the CDR3: TGTGCCAGCAGTTTAGCTGAGGCTTTCTTT. Translating it yields CASSLAEAFF. The genes are TRBV12-3 or TRBV12-4 and TRBJ1-1; D gene unclear. The CDR3 covers 10 residues.

This clonotype has a count of ten or more. The chain carries TRBV7-2 and TRBJ2-3; weak D call: TRBD1 (6 bases). V lost 1 base and J lost 4, with 12 bases in between. CDR3 size: 15 residues. CDR1 and CDR2 (germline): SGHTA, FQGNSA. The CDR3 DNA follows: TGTGCCAGCAGCTTAGATGGCAGGGGCCCAGATACGCAGTATTTT. Amino acids: CASSLDGRGPDTQYF.

This clonotype was seen at least ten times. The J gene is TRBJ2-1, the V gene TRBV12-3 or TRBV12-4; D not certain. The CDR3 totals 13 residues. The V end lost 1 base, the J end lost 4 bases, and 5 bases lay between the germline ends. The DNA for the CDR3 is TGTGCCAGCAGTTTAGAGTGGTACAATGAGCAGTTCTTC. It is translated as CASSLEWYNEQFF.

This clonotype was seen only a few times. The V call is TRBV11-2, the J call TRBJ2-7, with 11 bases fitting TRBD2. Germline CDR1 SGHAT, CDR2 FQNNGV. Trimming took 4 bases from V and 1 from J; bases not matched to a gene: 3. This CDR3 is 15 amino acids long. CDR3 region: CASSSTSGDSYEQYF. The CDR3 bases are TGTGCCAGCAGCTCGACTAGCGGGGATTCCTACGAGCAGTACTTC. The full variable domain, with the rest looked up from reference TRBV11-2 and TRBJ2-7, is EAGVAQSPRYKIIEKRQSVAFWCNPISGHATLYWYQQILGQGPKLLIQFQNNGVVDDSQLPKDRFSAERLKGVDSTLKIQPAKLEDSAVYLCASSSTSGDSYEQYFGPGTRLTVT.

V and J are TRBV30 and TRBJ2-1; tentative D call: TRBD2 (5 bases). CDR1 and CDR2 (germline): GTSNPN, SVGIG (reference sequence). Between the trimmed V and J ends, which lost 2 bases and 8 bases, there was a span of 10 bases. CDR3 length equals 12 residues. In DNA, the CDR3 is TGTGCCTGGAGTCCCCGGGGTGATGAGCAGTTCTTC. It specifies CAWSPRGDEQFF.